The 11 T cell receptor beta chains reported below all come from one sample, sequenced in a study of shared clonotypes between healthy human individuals. Libraries were prepared by immunoSEQ multiplex PCR; TCRdb keeps only in-frame clonotypes and omits some of them. The table includes 2 million to 2.5 million clones, 95% detected once. Sequencing used naive CD4+ T cells sorted from blood. As for subset: CD45RA+ positively selected. Receptor source: a man between 18 and 35 years old in good health.

Only one count was recorded for this clone. The chain combines TRBV5-6 with TRBJ2-7; 7 bases fit TRBD2. V shed 6 bases and J 6 bases; nucleotides not matched to a gene: 18. The CDR3 extends over 16 amino acids. The germline V gene encodes CDR1 SGHDT and CDR2 YYEEEE. CDR3 bases: TGTGCCAGCATCCTTTTTAGCGGACTAGAATATCGCGAGCAGTACTTC. Protein sequence: CASILFSGLEYREQYF. Supplemented by reference TRBV5-6 and TRBJ2-7, the full variable domain reads DAGVTQSPTHLIKTRGQQVTLRCSPKSGHDTVSWYQQALGQGPQFIFQYYEEEERQRGNFPDRFSGHQFPNYSSELNVNALLLGDSALYLCASILFSGLEYREQYFGPGTRLTVT.

V is TRBV5-4 and J is TRBJ1-1; 9 nucleotides agree with TRBD1. After removal of 0 bases from V and 4 bases from J, the junction contained 1 base not matched to a gene. Germline CDR1 and CDR2: SGHNT and YYREEE (reference sequence). This CDR3 spans 14 amino acids. The DNA for the CDR3 is TGTGCCAGCAGCTTGGCACAGGGGGCCACTGAAGCTTTCTTT. This encodes CASSLAQGATEAFF.

The rearrangement joins TRBV7-2 to TRBJ2-3; D not resolved. Germline assignment: CDR1 SGHTA and CDR2 FQGNSA. The ends were cut back, 6 bases at V and 7 bases at J, with 8 bases in the middle. The CDR3 is 11 residues long. This CDR3 is CASSQSYTQYF. CDR3 DNA: TGTGCCAGCAGTCAATCCTATACGCAGTATTTT.

The chain is built from TRBV10-3 and TRBJ1-6; D is possibly TRBD1 (6 bases). Germline-derived CDR1 and CDR2 are ENHRY and SYGVKD. The CDR3 spans 15 residues. The V and J ends lost 2 bases and 9 bases respectively, with 14 bases between them. CDR3 amino acids: CAISEVGAAASPLHF. The DNA of the CDR3 is TGTGCCATCAGTGAGGTGGGGGCGGCAGCTTCACCCCTCCACTTT.

About this clone: The same CDR3 can be traced to other DNA sequences in this sample. The chain combines TRBV18 with TRBJ1-3; the match to TRBD1 covers 10 bases. V lost 2 bases and J lost 3; bases outside the gene matches: 1. The CDR3 contains 15 residues. Germline assignment: CDR1 KGHSH and CDR2 LQKENI. The DNA for the CDR3 is TGTGCCAGCTCACCAGGGACAGGGGATGGAAACACCATATATTTT. It is translated as CASSPGTGDGNTIYF.

This chain uses TRBV18 with TRBJ1-1; D uncertain. The CDR3 covers 13 residues. The germline V and J ends were trimmed by 2 bases and 5 bases, with 9 bases remaining between them. CDR1 is KGHSH, CDR2 LQKENI, per germline. This CDR3 reads CASSPVGRTEAFF. In nucleotides, the CDR3 is TGTGCCAGCTCACCAGTAGGAAGAACTGAAGCTTTCTTT. The variable domain in full, with the rest retrieved from reference TRBV18 and TRBJ1-1, is NAGVMQNPRHLVRRRGQEARLRCSPMKGHSHVYWYRQLPEEGLKFMVYLQKENIIDESGMPKERFSAEFPKEGPSILRIQQVVRGDSAAYFCASSPVGRTEAFFGQGTRLTVV.

The J gene is TRBJ1-3, the V gene TRBV9; 8 bases fit TRBD1. Unmatched junction bases numbered 2, after V lost 4 bases and J lost 2 bases. From germline, CDR1 is SGDLS and CDR2 YYNGEE. This CDR3 has 14 residues. The CDR3 DNA is TGTGCCAGCAGCCAGGACAGGGCTGGAAACACCATATATTTT. It yields the protein CASSQDRAGNTIYF.

The chain uses TRBV6-1 and TRBJ2-5, with D perhaps TRBD1 (6 bases). Trimming took 7 bases from V and 5 from J, leaving 17 bases between them. There are 14 residues in the CDR3. Per the germline V gene, CDR1 is MNHNS and CDR2 is SASEGT. CDR3 protein: CASKAIQGLETQYF. CDR3 sequence (DNA): TGTGCCAGCAAAGCAATACAGGGTTTGGAGACCCAGTACTTC.

This clone occurred once. This rearrangement joins TRBV15 to TRBJ1-2; D is unclear. Germline V gene data show CDR1 as LNHNV and CDR2 as YYDKDF (reference sequence). Trimming removed 0 bases at V and 8 bases at J, with 7 bases between. The CDR3 is 12 residues long. DNA of the CDR3: TGTGCCACCAGCAGAGATGTGGAAGGCTACACCTTC. Translated: CATSRDVEGYTF.

This rearrangement joins TRBV7-2 to TRBJ2-3; 11 nucleotides line up with TRBD2. V lost 4 bases and J lost 4; bases outside the gene matches: 4. This CDR3 has 15 amino acids. Germline-derived CDR1 and CDR2 are SGHTA and FQGNSA. The CDR3 nucleotides read TGTGCCAGCAGCTCTAGCGGGAGGATTCCAGATACGCAGTATTTT. Its protein product is CASSSSGRIPDTQYF.

The gene calls are TRBV11-2 and TRBJ2-4; the D gene is possibly TRBD1 (5 bases). The germline V gene encodes CDR1 SGHAT and CDR2 FQNNGV. The V gene lost 2 bases and the J gene lost 3 bases, with 14 bases spanning the gap. This CDR3 comprises 16 residues. The CDR3 protein is CASSLRQRGVKNIQYF. The CDR3 coding sequence is TGTGCCAGCAGCTTACGACAGCGTGGAGTCAAAAACATTCAGTACTTC.